Below, 18 T cell receptor beta chains from the same sample are listed, as sequenced in a study of OX40 agonist ivuxolimab in advanced cancers. Only in-frame clones appear in the TCRdb table, and some are missing; sequencing was by immunoSEQ multiplex PCR. The sample has over 70,000 clones; about 88% are singletons. Sequences were derived from CD4+ or CD8+ T cells sorted from blood, sampled in a trial of the OX40 agonist ivuxolimab. These receptors originate from an adult with an advanced solid tumor such as melanoma, head and neck, liver or kidney cancer.

Comment on this clone: Distinct nucleotide sequences in the sample also encode this CDR3. The V and J genes are TRBV30 and TRBJ1-4; maybe TRBD1 (6 bases). Trimming took 5 bases from V and 7 from J, leaving 14 bases between them. Germline V CDR1 and CDR2: GTSNPN, SVGIG (reference sequence). This CDR3 is 13 amino acids long. The DNA of the CDR3 is TGTGCCTGGGGCGGGGGGCGGGGTGAAAAACTGTTTTTT. It codes for CAWGGGRGEKLFF.

The V call is TRBV11-2, the J call TRBJ2-7; 7 nucleotides match TRBD1. The CDR3 has 15 amino acids. Germline CDR1 is SGHAT and CDR2 is FQNNGV. V lost 0 bases, J lost 9 bases, and 11 bases stayed unmatched. The CDR3 coding sequence is TGTGCCAGCAGCTTAGACATACAGGGGTCCGCGGGGCAGTACTTC. Translating it yields CASSLDIQGSAGQYF.

V and J are TRBV5-1 and TRBJ2-1; perhaps D is TRBD1 or TRBD2 (5 bases each). Trimming cost V 0 bases and J 0 bases, with 7 bases left between them. This CDR3 comprises 15 residues. The germline gives CDR1 SGHRS, CDR2 YFSETQ. The CDR3 protein is CASSLEGSSYNEQFF. The CDR3 DNA sequence: TGCGCCAGCAGCTTGGAGGGGAGCTCCTACAATGAGCAGTTCTTC.

This sequence joins TRBV7-3 and TRBJ2-3, with 10 bases aligning to TRBD2. Looked up from germline, CDR1 is SGHTA and CDR2 is FQGTGA. With V trimmed by 1 base and J by 1 base, 5 bases remained unmatched. The CDR3 length is 17 residues. For the CDR3, the DNA is TGTGCCAGCAGCTTAAACCCCAGCGGGGGGGGCACAGATACGCAGTATTTT. It specifies CASSLNPSGGGTDTQYF. The entire variable domain, with the rest obtained from reference TRBV7-3 and TRBJ2-3, is as follows: GAGVSQTPSNKVTEKGKYVELRCDPISGHTALYWYRQSLGQGPEFLIYFQGTGAADDSGLPNDRFFAVRPEGSVSTLKIQRTERGDSAVYLCASSLNPSGGGTDTQYFGPGTRLTVL.

This chain joins TRBV15 and TRBJ1-4; D is unresolved. Trimming removed 3 bases at V and 3 bases at J, with 14 bases between. This CDR3 is built from 16 residues. In germline, CDR1 is LNHNV, CDR2 YYDKDF (reference sequence). CDR3 loop: CATSRQLGMANEKLFF. The CDR3 region has the DNA TGTGCCACCAGCAGGCAGTTAGGGATGGCTAATGAAAAACTGTTTTTT.

V usage is TRBV6-5 and J usage is TRBJ2-2; D uncertain. The ends were cut back, 5 bases at V and 5 bases at J, with 12 bases in the middle. The CDR3 extends over 14 amino acids. CDR1 MNHEY and CDR2 SVGAGI come from the germline V gene. The CDR3 DNA is TGTGCCAGCAGTGGGCAATGGGGTACCGGGGAGCTGTTTTTT. It specifies CASSGQWGTGELFF.

This chain links TRBV10-3 with TRBJ2-7; possibly TRBD2 for D (6 bases). The germline V and J ends were trimmed by 2 bases and 5 bases, with 10 bases remaining between them. The CDR3 contains 13 residues. Looked up from germline, CDR1 is ENHRY and CDR2 is SYGVKD. The chain's CDR3 is CAISEIWGDEQYF. DNA for the CDR3: TGTGCCATCAGTGAGATTTGGGGGGACGAGCAGTACTTC.

The rearrangement uses TRBV6-6 and TRBJ1-4; D possibly corresponds to TRBD1 (5 bases). CDR3 length equals 13 residues. V dropped 7 bases and J dropped 8 bases, with 14 bases sitting between them. Looked up from germline, CDR1 is MNHNY and CDR2 is SVGAGI (reference sequence). The CDR3 reads CASKVREEEKLFF. The CDR3 coding sequence is TGTGCCAGCAAGGTCAGGGAAGAAGAAAAACTGTTTTTT.

The CDR3 nucleotides are TGTGCCAGCAAGTCAGGACAGGGGGCAGACAATGAGCAGTTCTTC. This gives the protein CASKSGQGADNEQFF. The V call is TRBV6-1, the J call TRBJ2-1; 11 bases fit TRBD1. The germline V gene has CDR1 MNHNS and CDR2 SASEGT. CDR3 size: 15 residues. Trimming cost V 7 bases and J 5 bases; bases outside gene matches: 7.

The chain couples TRBV11-3 to TRBJ2-7; 7 bases line up with TRBD2. Germline V CDR1 and CDR2: SGHNT, YENEEA. J lost 7 bases, V lost 3 bases, and 15 bases had no gene match. CDR3 length: 16 amino acids. As DNA, the CDR3 is TGTGCCAGCAGCTTTAACCGTAGCGGGTACTCCTGGGAGCAGTACTTC. It codes for CASSFNRSGYSWEQYF. Drawing the rest from reference TRBV11-3 and TRBJ2-7, the complete variable domain is EAGVVQSPRYKIIEKKQPVAFWCNPISGHNTLYWYLQNLGQGPELLIRYENEEAVDDSQLPKDRFSAERLKGVDSTLKIQPAELGDSAVYLCASSFNRSGYSWEQYFGPGTRLTVT.

The rearrangement joins TRBV6-1 to TRBJ1-5, with D possibly matching TRBD1 (6 bases). The CDR3 runs to 15 residues. Trimming cost V 4 bases and J 4 bases, with 14 bases left between them. CDR1 MNHNS and CDR2 SASEGT come from the germline V gene. CDR3 DNA: TGTGCCAGCAGTGCCCGCAGGGACATAAATCAGCCCCAGCATTTT. It is translated as CASSARRDINQPQHF.

The rearrangement uses TRBV10-2 and TRBJ1-5; D may be TRBD1 (5 bases). The CDR3 loop spans 13 amino acids. V shed 7 bases and J shed 1 base, with 8 bases lying between them. From germline, CDR1 is WSHSY and CDR2 SAAADI. The CDR3: CASTWGSNQPQHF. The DNA of the CDR3 is TGCGCCAGCACGTGGGGGAGCAATCAGCCCCAGCATTTT.

This chain links TRBV29-1 with TRBJ2-7; 7 bases are shared with TRBD1. The CDR3 extends over 13 amino acids. Germline loops: CDR1 SQVTM, CDR2 ANQGSEA. V gave up 7 bases and J gave up 2 bases; unmatched junction bases: 8. The CDR3 nucleotides read TGCAGCGGACAGGGCCAGGGGGCCTACGAGCAGTACTTC. It yields the protein CSGQGQGAYEQYF.

The chain couples TRBV5-1 to TRBJ2-7; 7 nucleotides align to TRBD2. The germline CDR1 and CDR2 sequences are SGHRS and YFSETQ. The CDR3 contains 13 residues. V lost 5 bases, J lost 6 bases, and 8 bases stayed unmatched. Here the CDR3 reads CASRWDYSGEQYF. CDR3 DNA sequence: TGCGCCAGCAGGTGGGACTATTCCGGCGAGCAGTACTTC.

The CDR3, as DNA: TGCAGCGTTGAGCTCCAATCGGGGGGGATTTACTATGGCTACACCTTC. It specifies CSVELQSGGIYYGYTF. The chain recombines TRBV29-1 with TRBJ1-2; D may be TRBD1 (5 bases). This CDR3 has 16 amino acids. Trimming removed 3 bases from V and 3 bases from J, with 20 bases in between. The germline V gene encodes CDR1 SQVTM and CDR2 ANQGSEA.

The CDR3 reads CASSVLDGTVINEQFF. The CDR3 region has the DNA TGCGCCAGCAGCGTGCTTGATGGGACGGTCATCAATGAGCAGTTCTTC. The chain uses TRBV5-1 and TRBJ2-1; D is possibly TRBD1 or TRBD2 (5 bases each). The CDR3 is made up of 16 amino acids. Per germline, CDR1 SGHRS and CDR2 YFSETQ. The V end was cut by 4 bases, the J end by 6 bases, with 20 bases between.

The rearrangement links TRBV19 to TRBJ1-5; 11 nucleotides align to TRBD1. This CDR3 is 15 amino acids long. Losses at the gene ends were 2 bases for V and 6 bases for J; bases not matched to a gene: 3. Germline loops: CDR1 LNHDA, CDR2 SQIVND (reference sequence). The CDR3 reads CASSIRGQGGQPQHF. The CDR3 bases are TGTGCCAGTAGTATAAGGGGACAGGGGGGTCAGCCCCAGCATTTT.

V and J are TRBV15 and TRBJ2-7; 10 positions match TRBD1. From germline, CDR1 is LNHNV and CDR2 YYDKDF (reference sequence). The length of the CDR3 is 16 residues. After removal of 3 bases from V and 2 bases from J, the junction contained 7 bases not matched to a gene. This CDR3 reads CATSRDTGTGAYEQYF. CDR3 nucleotide sequence: TGTGCCACCAGCAGGGACACCGGGACAGGGGCCTACGAGCAGTACTTC.